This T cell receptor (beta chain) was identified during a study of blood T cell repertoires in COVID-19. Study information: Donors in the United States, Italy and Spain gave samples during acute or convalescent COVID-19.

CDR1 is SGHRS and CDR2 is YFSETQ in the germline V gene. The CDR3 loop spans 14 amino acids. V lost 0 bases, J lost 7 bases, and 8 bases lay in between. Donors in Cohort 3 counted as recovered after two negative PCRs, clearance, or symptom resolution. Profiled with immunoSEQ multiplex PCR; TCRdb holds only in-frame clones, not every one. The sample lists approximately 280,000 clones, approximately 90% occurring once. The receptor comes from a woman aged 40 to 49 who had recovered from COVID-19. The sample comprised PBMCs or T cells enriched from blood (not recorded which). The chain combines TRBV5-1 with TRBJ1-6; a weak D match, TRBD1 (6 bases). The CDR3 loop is CASSLGQGNSPLHF. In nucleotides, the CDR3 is TGCGCCAGCAGCTTGGGGCAGGGGAATTCACCCCTCCACTTT.